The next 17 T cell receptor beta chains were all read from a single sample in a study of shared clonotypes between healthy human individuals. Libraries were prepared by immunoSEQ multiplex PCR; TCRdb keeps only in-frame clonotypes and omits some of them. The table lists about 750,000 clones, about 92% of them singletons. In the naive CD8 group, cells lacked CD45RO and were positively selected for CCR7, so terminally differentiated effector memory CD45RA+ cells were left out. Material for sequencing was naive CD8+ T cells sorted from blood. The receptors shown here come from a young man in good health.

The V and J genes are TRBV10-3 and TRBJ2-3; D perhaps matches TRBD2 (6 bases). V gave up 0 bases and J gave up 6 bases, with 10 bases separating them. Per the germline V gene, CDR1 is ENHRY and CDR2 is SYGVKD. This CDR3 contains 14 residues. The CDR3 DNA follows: TGTGCCATCAGTGAGTCCCTAGCGATGGATACGCAGTATTTT. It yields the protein CAISESLAMDTQYF.

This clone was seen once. CDR3 sequence reads: CASSTPGQSSYEQYF. The CDR3 region has the DNA TGTGCCAGCAGCACTCCGGGACAGAGCTCCTACGAGCAGTACTTC. The chain uses TRBV7-9 and TRBJ2-7, with 7 bases aligning to TRBD1. From germline, CDR1 is SEHNR and CDR2 FQNEAQ (reference sequence). V was clipped by 5 bases and J by 0 bases; unmatched bases: 7. The CDR3 has 15 amino acids.

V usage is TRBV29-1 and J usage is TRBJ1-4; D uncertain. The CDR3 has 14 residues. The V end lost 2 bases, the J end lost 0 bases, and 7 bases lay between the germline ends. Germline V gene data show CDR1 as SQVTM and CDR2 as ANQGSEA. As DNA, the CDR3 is TGCAGCGTTGAATGGGCAGCAACTAATGAAAAACTGTTTTTT. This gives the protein CSVEWAATNEKLFF.

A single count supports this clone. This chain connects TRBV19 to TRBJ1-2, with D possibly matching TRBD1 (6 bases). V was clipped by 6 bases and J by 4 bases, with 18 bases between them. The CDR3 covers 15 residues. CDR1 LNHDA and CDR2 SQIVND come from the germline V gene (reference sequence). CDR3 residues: CASSLFQTGPYGYTF. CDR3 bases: TGTGCCAGTAGCCTATTCCAGACAGGCCCCTATGGCTACACCTTC.

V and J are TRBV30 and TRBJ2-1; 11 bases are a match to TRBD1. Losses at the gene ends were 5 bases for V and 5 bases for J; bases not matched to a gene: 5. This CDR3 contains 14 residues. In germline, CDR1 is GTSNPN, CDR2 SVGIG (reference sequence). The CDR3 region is CAWGPGQGDNEQFF. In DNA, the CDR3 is TGTGCCTGGGGCCCGGGACAGGGGGACAATGAGCAGTTCTTC.

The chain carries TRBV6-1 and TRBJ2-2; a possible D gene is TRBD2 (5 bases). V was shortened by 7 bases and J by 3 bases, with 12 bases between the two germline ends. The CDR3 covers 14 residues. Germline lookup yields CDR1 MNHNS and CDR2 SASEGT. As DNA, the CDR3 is TGTGCCAGCATACCCCCTAGCTACACCGGGGAGCTGTTTTTT. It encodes CASIPPSYTGELFF.

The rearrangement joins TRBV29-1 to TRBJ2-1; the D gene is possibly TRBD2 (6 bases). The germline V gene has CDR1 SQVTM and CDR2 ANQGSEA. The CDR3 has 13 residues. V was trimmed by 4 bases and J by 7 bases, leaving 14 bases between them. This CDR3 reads CSVGTTERNEQFF. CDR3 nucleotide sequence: TGCAGCGTTGGGACTACAGAGCGGAATGAGCAGTTCTTC.

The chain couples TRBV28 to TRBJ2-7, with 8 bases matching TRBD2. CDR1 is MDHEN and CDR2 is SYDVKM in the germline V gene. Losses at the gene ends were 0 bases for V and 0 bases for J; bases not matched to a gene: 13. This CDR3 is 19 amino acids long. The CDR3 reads CASSLCLSGDGDLSYEQYF. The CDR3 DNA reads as TGTGCCAGCAGTTTATGCCTTAGCGGGGATGGGGACCTCTCCTACGAGCAGTACTTC.

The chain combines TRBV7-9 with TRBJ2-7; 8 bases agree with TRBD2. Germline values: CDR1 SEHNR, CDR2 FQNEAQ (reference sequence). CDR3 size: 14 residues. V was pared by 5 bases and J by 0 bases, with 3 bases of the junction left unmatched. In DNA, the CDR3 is TGTGCCAGCAGCGCAACTAGCGGCTCCTACGAGCAGTACTTC. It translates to CASSATSGSYEQYF.

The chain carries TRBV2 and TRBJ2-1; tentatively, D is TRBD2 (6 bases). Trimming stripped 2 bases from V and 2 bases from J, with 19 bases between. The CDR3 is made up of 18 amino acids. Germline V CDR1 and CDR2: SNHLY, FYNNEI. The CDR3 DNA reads TGTGCCAGCAGTGAACCCCGCGGGGAGGCAGGGCCCTACAATGAGCAGTTCTTC. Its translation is CASSEPRGEAGPYNEQFF.

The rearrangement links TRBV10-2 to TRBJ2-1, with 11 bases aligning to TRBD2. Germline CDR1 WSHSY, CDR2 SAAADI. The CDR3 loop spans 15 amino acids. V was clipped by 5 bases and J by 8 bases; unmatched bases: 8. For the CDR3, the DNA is TGCGCCAGCAGTTCGGCTAGCGGGAGGCGGGATGAGCAGTTCTTC. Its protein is CASSSASGRRDEQFF.

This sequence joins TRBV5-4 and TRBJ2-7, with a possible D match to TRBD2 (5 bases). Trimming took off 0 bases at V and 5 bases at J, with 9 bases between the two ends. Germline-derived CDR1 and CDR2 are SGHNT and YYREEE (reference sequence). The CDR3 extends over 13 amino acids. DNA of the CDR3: TGTGCCAGCAGCTTGGCGGGAATCGACGAGCAGTACTTC. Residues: CASSLAGIDEQYF.

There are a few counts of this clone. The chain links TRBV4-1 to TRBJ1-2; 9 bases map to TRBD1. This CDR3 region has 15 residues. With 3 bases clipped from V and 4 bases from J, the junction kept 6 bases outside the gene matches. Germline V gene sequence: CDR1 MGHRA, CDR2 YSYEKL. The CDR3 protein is CASSQMVTGGYGYTF. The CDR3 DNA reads TGCGCCAGCAGCCAGATGGTGACAGGGGGCTATGGCTACACCTTC.

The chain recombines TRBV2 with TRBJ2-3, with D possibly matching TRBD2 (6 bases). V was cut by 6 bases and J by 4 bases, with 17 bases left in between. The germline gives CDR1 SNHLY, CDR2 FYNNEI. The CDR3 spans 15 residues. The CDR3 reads CASSPRGTQADTQYF. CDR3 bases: TGTGCCAGCAGCCCCCGGGGGACGCAGGCAGATACGCAGTATTTT.

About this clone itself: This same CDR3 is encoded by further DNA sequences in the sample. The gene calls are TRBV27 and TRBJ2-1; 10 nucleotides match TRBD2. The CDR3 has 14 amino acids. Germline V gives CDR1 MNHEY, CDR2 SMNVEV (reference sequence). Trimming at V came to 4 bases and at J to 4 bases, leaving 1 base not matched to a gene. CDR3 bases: TGTGCCAGCAGTTCTAGCGGGAGTTACAATGAGCAGTTCTTC. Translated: CASSSSGSYNEQFF.

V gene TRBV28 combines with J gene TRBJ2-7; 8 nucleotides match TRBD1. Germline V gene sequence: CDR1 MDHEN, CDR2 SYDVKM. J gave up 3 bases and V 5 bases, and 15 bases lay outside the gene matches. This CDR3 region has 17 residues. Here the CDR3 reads CASSPQTGAFLSYEQYF. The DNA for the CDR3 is TGTGCCAGCAGTCCGCAGACAGGGGCTTTCTTAAGCTACGAGCAGTACTTC.

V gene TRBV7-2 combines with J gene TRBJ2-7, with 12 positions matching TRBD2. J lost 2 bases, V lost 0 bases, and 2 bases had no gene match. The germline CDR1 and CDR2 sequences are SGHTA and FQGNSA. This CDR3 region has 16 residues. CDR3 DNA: TGTGCCAGCAGCTTAGCGCGACTAGCGGGAGCCTACGAGCAGTACTTC. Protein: CASSLARLAGAYEQYF.